The 23 T cell receptor beta chains given below trace back to one sample, sequenced in a study of graft-versus-host responses after intestinal transplantation. These receptors are not linked to any known antigen. Data came from immunoSEQ multiplex PCR; TCRdb stores just in-frame clones and leaves some out. The sample has around 93,000 clones, 90% to 95% seen once. This material consisted of unstimulated CD8+ T cells sorted from spleen or lymph node cells, taken before intestinal transplant. The receptors stem from a human donor who received an intestinal transplant.

This rearrangement joins TRBV7-9 to TRBJ2-7; TRBD1 is a possible D gene (6 bases). Germline CDR1 reads SEHNR; CDR2 reads FQNEAQ (reference sequence). The CDR3 runs to 13 residues. Trimming left V 5 bases short and J 3 bases short, with 11 bases between. CDR3 sequence (DNA): TGTGCCAGCAGCCCGAGGGACAACTACGAGCAGTACTTC. Encoded protein: CASSPRDNYEQYF.

The V call is TRBV9, the J call TRBJ2-1; perhaps TRBD1 as D (6 bases). V lost 4 bases and J lost 0, with 20 bases in between. Germline CDR1 and CDR2: SGDLS and YYNGEE. The CDR3 loop spans 18 amino acids. In nucleotides, the CDR3 is TGTGCCAGCAGCTCGCGCGTAGGGGGAAGAGGCTCCTACAATGAGCAGTTCTTC. It codes for CASSSRVGGRGSYNEQFF. The full variable domain, rest sourced from reference TRBV9 and TRBJ2-1, is DSGVTQTPKHLITATGQRVTLRCSPRSGDLSVYWYQQSLDQGLQFLIQYYNGEERAKGNILERFSAQQFPDLHSELNLSSLELGDSALYFCASSSRVGGRGSYNEQFFGPGTRLTVL.

The chain is built from TRBV11-3 and TRBJ2-7, with D possibly being TRBD2 (7 bases). Looked up from germline, CDR1 is SGHNT and CDR2 is YENEEA. V dropped 5 bases and J dropped 5 bases, with 16 bases sitting between them. CDR3 length: 14 amino acids. The CDR3 loop reads CASSRGGSVDEQYF. The CDR3 region has the DNA TGTGCCAGCAGCAGGGGGGGCTCGGTGGACGAGCAGTACTTC.

The V gene is TRBV6-5, the J gene TRBJ1-1, with D uncertain. Germline lookup yields CDR1 MNHEY and CDR2 SVGAGI. V was trimmed by 5 bases and J by 5 bases, leaving 6 bases between them. This CDR3 is built from 11 residues. Written as DNA, the CDR3 is TGTGCCAGCAGTCACGTAACTGAAGCTTTCTTT. As protein: CASSHVTEAFF.

CDR3 in amino acids: CASSSTDIPYEQYF. DNA for the CDR3: TGTGCCAGCAGCAGTACGGACATCCCCTACGAGCAGTACTTC. This chain links TRBV27 with TRBJ2-7; D possibly corresponds to TRBD1 (5 bases). Germline V gene sequence: CDR1 MNHEY, CDR2 SMNVEV (reference sequence). The length of the CDR3 is 14 residues. Deletions cut 6 bases from V and 2 bases from J, with 14 bases between.

This clone appeared once. V is TRBV29-1 and J is TRBJ2-7; TRBD1 aligns across 7 bases. V was clipped by 4 bases and J by 5 bases; unmatched bases: 8. There are 13 residues in the CDR3. Per germline, CDR1 SQVTM and CDR2 ANQGSEA. CDR3 sequence (DNA): TGCAGCGTTGTACAGGGGTTCGTGAACGAGCAGTACTTC. Amino acid sequence: CSVVQGFVNEQYF.

V and J are TRBV25-1 and TRBJ1-1, with 7 bases aligning to TRBD1. J lost 1 base, V lost 2 bases, and 4 bases had no gene match. From germline, CDR1 is MGHDK and CDR2 SYGVNS. The length of the CDR3 is 15 residues. In DNA, the CDR3 is TGTGCCAGCAGTGAAAACAGGGGCCCGAACACTGAAGCTTTCTTT. Its protein is CASSENRGPNTEAFF.

The chain has TRBV5-4 and TRBJ1-1; TRBD1 matches 11 bases. V was pared by 5 bases and J by 3 bases, with 6 bases of the junction left unmatched. Germline loops: CDR1 SGHNT, CDR2 YYREEE (reference sequence). CDR3 length equals 15 residues. For the CDR3, the DNA is TGTGCCAGCAGTTGGATGGGACAGGGGGACACTGAAGCTTTCTTT. Its translation is CASSWMGQGDTEAFF.

This clone came up many times. At the DNA level, this CDR3 is encoded by other sequences in the same sample as well. This chain connects TRBV6-4 to TRBJ2-3; 10 positions agree with TRBD2. CDR1 and CDR2 (germline): MRHNA, SNTAGT. The CDR3 runs 15 residues. J was trimmed by 4 bases and V by 0 bases; bases with no gene match: 1. The DNA of the CDR3 is TGTGCCAGCAGTGACTCGAGCGGGGGGGCAGATACGCAGTATTTT. Protein: CASSDSSGGADTQYF.

This clone was found once. The V and J genes are TRBV11-2 and TRBJ2-5, with D hard to call. Deletions cut 0 bases from V and 4 bases from J, with 6 bases between. There are 13 residues in the CDR3. Looked up from germline, CDR1 is SGHAT and CDR2 is FQNNGV. The chain's CDR3 is CASSLEWGETQYF. The CDR3 DNA reads TGTGCCAGCAGCTTAGAATGGGGAGAGACCCAGTACTTC.

The chain uses TRBV29-1 and TRBJ2-1; D gene unclear. This CDR3 region has 10 residues. V lost 5 bases and J 9 bases, leaving 8 bases between the germline ends. Germline V CDR1 and CDR2: SQVTM, ANQGSEA. CDR3 DNA: TGCAGCGTTCCCCAAATTGAGCAGTTCTTC. Translated, it gives CSVPQIEQFF.

The V and J genes are TRBV6-5 and TRBJ1-1, with D uncertain. Trimming left V 7 bases short and J 1 base short, with 10 bases between. CDR1 is MNHEY, CDR2 SVGAGI, per germline. The CDR3 is 13 amino acids. Here the CDR3 DNA reads TGTGCCAGCAACCAGTGGGGGAACACTGAAGCTTTCTTT. Translation: CASNQWGNTEAFF.

This clone was picked up a small number of times. V usage is TRBV9 and J usage is TRBJ2-7; the D is unclear. Between the trimmed V and J ends, which lost 4 bases and 3 bases, there was a span of 17 bases. The CDR3 totals 15 residues. Looked up from germline, CDR1 is SGDLS and CDR2 is YYNGEE. The CDR3 loop is CASSPDNAEFYEQYF. In DNA, the CDR3 is TGTGCCAGCAGCCCTGACAACGCCGAATTCTACGAGCAGTACTTC.

The V call is TRBV10-2, the J call TRBJ2-7; D is unclear. V lost 1 base and J lost 5, with 15 bases in between. The CDR3 spans 15 residues. From germline, CDR1 is WSHSY and CDR2 SAAADI. The CDR3 nucleotides are TGCGCCAGCAGTGAGTTAGTAACAAACCCCCACGAGCAGTACTTC. This sequence encodes CASSELVTNPHEQYF.

The CDR3 sequence is CASSLPDANTEAFF. CDR3 nucleotide sequence: TGTGCCAGCAGTTTGCCGGACGCAAACACTGAAGCTTTCTTT. The rearrangement uses TRBV28 and TRBJ1-1; no reliable D call. The CDR3 contains 14 residues. In germline, CDR1 is MDHEN, CDR2 SYDVKM. Between the trimmed V and J ends, which lost 3 bases and 2 bases, there was a span of 10 bases.

CDR3 in amino acids: CASSLEALLAGGRYEQYF. DNA for the CDR3: TGTGCCAGCAGCTTAGAGGCCCTACTAGCGGGGGGGCGCTACGAGCAGTACTTC. The V and J genes are TRBV11-2 and TRBJ2-7; 13 bases agree with TRBD2. Germline V gives CDR1 SGHAT, CDR2 FQNNGV. CDR3 length: 18 residues. The junction had 8 bases not matched to a gene; V was cut back by 0 bases and J by 3 bases.

The genes are TRBV7-9 and TRBJ2-7; 8 bases fit TRBD1. Germline lookup yields CDR1 SEHNR and CDR2 FQNEAQ (reference sequence). The CDR3 is made up of 15 amino acids. Trimming at V came to 1 base and at J to 0 bases, leaving 2 bases not matched to a gene. CDR3 loop: CASSLGQGLSYEQYF. The CDR3 nucleotides are TGTGCCAGCAGCTTAGGACAGGGGCTCTCCTACGAGCAGTACTTC.

This chain links TRBV7-3 with TRBJ2-5, with D maybe TRBD2 (5 bases). The J call may be faulty, since TRBJ2-7 better matches the DNA end. CDR1 SGHTA and CDR2 FQGTGA come from the germline V gene. This CDR3 is built from 14 residues. CDR3 protein: CASSLAGGVYEQYF. The CDR3 coding sequence is TGTGCCAGCAGCCTAGCCGGCGGCGTATACGAGCAGTACTTC.

The chain couples TRBV7-6 to TRBJ2-1; D unresolved. V was pared by 6 bases and J by 6 bases, with 12 bases between. This CDR3 comprises 13 residues. Germline V gene data show CDR1 as SGHVS and CDR2 as FNYEAQ. This CDR3 is CASSSTGRNEQFF. In nucleotides, the CDR3 is TGTGCCAGCAGTTCGACCGGCCGCAATGAGCAGTTCTTC.

The CDR3 is CASRRELNQPQHF. The CDR3 DNA sequence: TGTGCCAGCAGAAGGGAGCTCAATCAGCCCCAGCATTTT. The chain recombines TRBV28 with TRBJ1-5; no clear D. The CDR3 totals 13 residues. Germline assignment: CDR1 MDHEN and CDR2 SYDVKM. V lost 6 bases and J lost 3, with 9 bases in between. Full variable domain (rest looked up from reference TRBV28 and TRBJ1-5): DVKVTQSSRYLVKRTGEKVFLECVQDMDHENMFWYRQDPGLGLRLIYFSYDVKMKEKGDIPEGYSVSREKKERFSLILESASTNQTSMYLCASRRELNQPQHFGDGTRLSIL.

V and J are TRBV29-1 and TRBJ2-1, with D possibly called TRBD1 or TRBD2 (7 bases each). Trimming removed 6 bases at V and 9 bases at J, with 18 bases between. Germline CDR1 is SQVTM and CDR2 is ANQGSEA. This CDR3 is 13 amino acids long. CDR3 sequence: CSVTGSWEGEQFF. In nucleotides, the CDR3 is TGCAGCGTGACAGGGAGCTGGGAGGGTGAGCAGTTCTTC.

The count of this clone is one. This chain uses TRBV5-6 with TRBJ2-7, with 8 bases fitting TRBD2. CDR1 SGHDT and CDR2 YYEEEE come from the germline V gene. Germline trimming cut 3 bases from V and 3 bases from J; bases unmatched to any gene: 14. This CDR3 spans 17 amino acids. This CDR3 reads CASSSATGLAIIYEQYF. DNA of the CDR3: TGTGCCAGCAGCTCAGCTACAGGACTAGCAATTATCTACGAGCAGTACTTC.

CDR3 in amino acids: CASSEVGTEQETQYF. CDR3 DNA sequence: TGTGCCAGCAGTGAAGTCGGGACGGAGCAAGAGACCCAGTACTTC. This sequence joins TRBV2 and TRBJ2-5; D could derive from TRBD1 or TRBD2 (5 bases each). Trimming removed 1 base at V and 2 bases at J, with 11 bases between. The CDR3 has 15 residues. Germline lookup yields CDR1 SNHLY and CDR2 FYNNEI.